This TCR beta chain was identified during a study of T cells in Graves' hyperthyroidism and ophthalmopathy. Turning to the study itself: Initial diagnosis, before any treatment, was when peripheral blood was collected.

This clonotype has ten or more counts. The CDR3 regions of TCR beta were amplified from RNA transcripts. The HTBI primer set served for first-round RT-PCR of the TCR CDR3. A single record per CDR3 protein comes from TCRdb applying MiXCR to the multiplex PCR reads. The sample has 600,000 or so distinct CDR3 sequences, around 13% seen once. Germline assignment: CDR1 LGHNT and CDR2 FRNRAP. V lost 1 base to trimming and J lost 5 bases; unmatched junction nucleotides: 12. The CDR3 is made up of 18 amino acids. The chain uses TRBV12-5 and TRBJ2-7; 12 nucleotides agree with TRBD2. Input material: blood. This clonotype was obtained from a woman aged 45-65 years with Graves' ophthalmopathy. The CDR3 loop is CASGLAVSALAGGHEQYF. CDR3 nucleotide sequence: TGTGCTAGTGGTTTGGCAGTAAGTGCACTAGCGGGAGGACACGAGCAGTACTTC.